This is a list of T cell receptor beta chains from one sample in a study of beta chain features in type 1 diabetes. The table came from immunoSEQ multiplex PCR; TCRdb's copy has only in-frame clones and leaves some out. This table has tens of thousands of clones, roughly 49% appearing once. Specimen: central memory CD4+ T cells from blood. The receptors originated from a woman aged 18-35 years in good health. Both conserved end residues are part of each CDR3. D genes are given only for firm matches. The size field is filled for only some rows; it gives once, few, many or a size class.

J gene: TRBJ2-1
clone size: -
CDR3 length: 15
V gene: TRBV28
D gene: TRBD2
CDR3 DNA: TGTGCCAGCAGTTCGACTAGCGGGGAGGGAGATGAGCAGTTCTTC
CDR3 protein: CASSSTSGEGDEQFF

J gene: TRBJ2-1
clone size: -
CDR3 length: 14
V gene: TRBV6-6
D gene: TRBD1
CDR3 DNA: TGTGCCAGCAGCAGACAGGGTTCGTACAATGAGCAGTTCTTC
CDR3 protein: CASSRQGSYNEQFF

J gene: TRBJ2-3
clone size: few
CDR3 length: 14
V gene: TRBV7-3
D gene: TRBD1
CDR3 DNA: TGTGCCAGCAGCTTAGCGACAGGGACAGATACGCAGTATTTT
CDR3 protein: CASSLATGTDTQYF

J gene: TRBJ1-2
clone size: few
CDR3 length: 13
V gene: TRBV30
D gene: -
CDR3 DNA: TGTGCCTGGAGCCTTAAGAGCGGTAGTGGCTACACCTTC
CDR3 protein: CAWSLKSGSGYTF

J gene: TRBJ2-5
clone size: -
CDR3 length: 17
V gene: TRBV25-1
D gene: TRBD1
CDR3 DNA: TGTGCCAGCAGTGAATCCCCGGGGACAGGGCGGCAAGAGACCCAGTACTTC
CDR3 protein: CASSESPGTGRQETQYF

J gene: TRBJ1-5
clone size: -
CDR3 length: 13
V gene: TRBV12-5
D gene: -
CDR3 DNA: TGTGCTAGTGGCCGACAGTTCAATCAGCCCCAGCATTTT
CDR3 protein: CASGRQFNQPQHF

J gene: TRBJ2-5
clone size: -
CDR3 length: 14
V gene: TRBV5-5
D gene: TRBD1
CDR3 DNA: TGTGCCAGCAGCAGGGGACAGGGAGGGGAGACCCAGTACTTC
CDR3 protein: CASSRGQGGETQYF

J gene: TRBJ2-1
clone size: -
CDR3 length: 17
V gene: TRBV2
D gene: TRBD1
CDR3 DNA: TGTGCCAGCAGCCGGGACAGGGTCCAGTATAGCGACAATGAGCAGTTCTTC
CDR3 protein: CASSRDRVQYSDNEQFF

J gene: TRBJ2-5
clone size: few
CDR3 length: 13
V gene: TRBV6-1
D gene: -
CDR3 DNA: TGTGCCAGCAGTGACAGGGAAGGAGAGACCCAGTACTTC
CDR3 protein: CASSDREGETQYF

J gene: TRBJ1-5
clone size: -
CDR3 length: 14
V gene: TRBV4-2
D gene: -
CDR3 DNA: TGTGCCAGCAGCCCCTCGCAGGGGAAACAGCCCCAGCATTTT
CDR3 protein: CASSPSQGKQPQHF

J gene: TRBJ2-1
clone size: -
CDR3 length: 15
V gene: TRBV6-1
D gene: -
CDR3 DNA: TGTGCCAGCAGTGAAAAGACTAGGACGTACAATGAGCAGTTCTTC
CDR3 protein: CASSEKTRTYNEQFF

J gene: TRBJ2-7
clone size: -
CDR3 length: 13
V gene: TRBV5-1
D gene: -
CDR3 DNA: TGCGCCAGCAGTATGCAGGGATCCTACGAGCAGTACTTC
CDR3 protein: CASSMQGSYEQYF

J gene: TRBJ1-1
clone size: -
CDR3 length: 12
V gene: TRBV10-1
D gene: -
CDR3 DNA: TGCGCCAGCAGTGGTTCGCTAACTGAAGCTTTCTTT
CDR3 protein: CASSGSLTEAFF

J gene: TRBJ2-7
clone size: -
CDR3 length: 14
V gene: TRBV30
D gene: TRBD2
CDR3 DNA: TGTGCCTGGGGGGGGACTAGCGGGATCTACGAGCAGTACTTC
CDR3 protein: CAWGGTSGIYEQYF

J gene: TRBJ2-1
clone size: -
CDR3 length: 16
V gene: TRBV7-6
D gene: -
CDR3 DNA: TGTGCCAGCAGCTTCGCTAGCGGAAAACAGGGCAATGAGCAGTTCTTC
CDR3 protein: CASSFASGKQGNEQFF

J gene: TRBJ2-1
clone size: -
CDR3 length: 17
V gene: TRBV11-2
D gene: -
CDR3 DNA: TGTGCCAGCAGCGTAGGGGGCGGGGGAAGGAATTACAATGAGCAGTTCTTC
CDR3 protein: CASSVGGGGRNYNEQFF

J gene: TRBJ2-1
clone size: few
CDR3 length: 16
V gene: TRBV27
D gene: TRBD1
CDR3 DNA: TGTGCCAGCAGTGCAATACCGGGACAGAGATACAATGAGCAGTTCTTC
CDR3 protein: CASSAIPGQRYNEQFF

J gene: TRBJ2-1
clone size: -
CDR3 length: 13
V gene: TRBV2
D gene: TRBD2
CDR3 DNA: TGTGCCAGCAAAGTAGATAGCGGGCCCGAGCAGTTCTTC
CDR3 protein: CASKVDSGPEQFF

J gene: TRBJ1-1
clone size: -
CDR3 length: 14
V gene: TRBV10-3
D gene: TRBD1
CDR3 DNA: TGTGCCATCAGTAAACAGGGGACGAACACTGAAGCTTTCTTT
CDR3 protein: CAISKQGTNTEAFF

J gene: TRBJ1-2
clone size: few
CDR3 length: 16
V gene: TRBV2
D gene: TRBD1
CDR3 DNA: TGTGCCAGCAGCGGGGGTTCAGGACAGGGGAGCTATGGCTACACCTTC
CDR3 protein: CASSGGSGQGSYGYTF

J gene: TRBJ2-1
clone size: few
CDR3 length: 10
V gene: TRBV6-1
D gene: -
CDR3 DNA: TGTGCCAGCAGGGAGGAAGGGCAGTTCTTC
CDR3 protein: CASREEGQFF

J gene: TRBJ2-1
clone size: -
CDR3 length: 15
V gene: TRBV5-6
D gene: TRBD2
CDR3 DNA: TGTGCCAGCAGCTTGTTTGGCGGGGGGGCCAATGAGCAGTTCTTC
CDR3 protein: CASSLFGGGANEQFF

J gene: TRBJ2-3
clone size: many
CDR3 length: 15
V gene: TRBV6-6
D gene: -
CDR3 DNA: TGTGCCAGCAGTTACGGGGCAGGGAGCACAGATACGCAGTATTTT
CDR3 protein: CASSYGAGSTDTQYF

J gene: TRBJ2-1
clone size: once
CDR3 length: 15
V gene: TRBV14
D gene: -
CDR3 DNA: TGTGCCAGCAGCCGTCAGGGGAGCTCCTACAATGAGCAGTTCTTC
CDR3 protein: CASSRQGSSYNEQFF

J gene: TRBJ1-5
clone size: -
CDR3 length: 15
V gene: TRBV6-5
D gene: TRBD1
CDR3 DNA: TGTGCCAGCAGTCCGGACAGGGGTGTAATCAAGCCCCAGCATTTT
CDR3 protein: CASSPDRGVIKPQHF

J gene: TRBJ1-2
clone size: -
CDR3 length: 19
V gene: TRBV6-1
D gene: TRBD1
CDR3 DNA: TGTGCCAGCAGTGAAGGATTTAAGGTGGTGACAGGGTCTATCTATGGCTACACCTTC
CDR3 protein: CASSEGFKVVTGSIYGYTF

J gene: TRBJ2-1
clone size: -
CDR3 length: 17
V gene: TRBV14
D gene: TRBD2
CDR3 DNA: TGTGCCAGCAGCCAAGTTGGCGGGGGGGGAACGAGGAATGAGCAGTTCTTC
CDR3 protein: CASSQVGGGGTRNEQFF

J gene: TRBJ2-1
clone size: -
CDR3 length: 14
V gene: TRBV5-1
D gene: TRBD2
CDR3 DNA: TGCGCCAGCAGCTTCCTAGCGGGGGACAATGAGCAGTTCTTC
CDR3 protein: CASSFLAGDNEQFF

J gene: TRBJ1-1
clone size: few
CDR3 length: 17
V gene: TRBV28
D gene: -
CDR3 DNA: TGTGCCAGCTCCTACATAGGGCGGGGGCCAGCGGGAACTGAAGCTTTCTTT
CDR3 protein: CASSYIGRGPAGTEAFF

J gene: TRBJ1-2
clone size: -
CDR3 length: 12
V gene: TRBV7-9
D gene: TRBD1
CDR3 DNA: TGTGCCAGCAGTGGCCGGGACAGACGCTACACCTTC
CDR3 protein: CASSGRDRRYTF

J gene: TRBJ2-1
clone size: few
CDR3 length: 18
V gene: TRBV7-9
D gene: TRBD2
CDR3 DNA: TGTGCCAGCAGCTTAGGAGGGTCTGGACTAGCGGGGACCGATGAGCAGTTCTTC
CDR3 protein: CASSLGGSGLAGTDEQFF

J gene: TRBJ1-2
clone size: -
CDR3 length: 13
V gene: TRBV19
D gene: -
CDR3 DNA: TGTGCCACTCAAACCGGGGGGGACTATGGCTACACCTTC
CDR3 protein: CATQTGGDYGYTF

J gene: TRBJ1-5
clone size: -
CDR3 length: 13
V gene: TRBV7-2
D gene: -
CDR3 DNA: TGTGCCAGCAGCCCCCGAGGGGGTCAGCCCCAGCATTTT
CDR3 protein: CASSPRGGQPQHF

J gene: TRBJ2-7
clone size: few
CDR3 length: 10
V gene: TRBV30
D gene: -
CDR3 DNA: TGTGCCTGGAGCTCGACTACGGAGTACTTC
CDR3 protein: CAWSSTTEYF

J gene: TRBJ2-7
clone size: -
CDR3 length: 15
V gene: TRBV30
D gene: TRBD2
CDR3 DNA: TGTGCCTGCCCCAAGGCTAGCGGGAGGACCAACGAGCAGTACTTC
CDR3 protein: CACPKASGRTNEQYF

J gene: TRBJ2-7
clone size: -
CDR3 length: 13
V gene: TRBV29-1
D gene: TRBD1
CDR3 DNA: TGCAGCGTTGCGCAGGGGGCCAACTACGAGCAGTACTTC
CDR3 protein: CSVAQGANYEQYF

J gene: TRBJ1-2
clone size: few
CDR3 length: 15
V gene: TRBV4-1
D gene: -
CDR3 DNA: TGTGCCAGCAGCCAAGATCGCGGGATCGGCTATGGCTACACCTTC
CDR3 protein: CASSQDRGIGYGYTF

J gene: TRBJ1-2
clone size: -
CDR3 length: 13
V gene: TRBV7-2
D gene: TRBD1
CDR3 DNA: TGTGCCAGCAGCCATGGACAGGGATATGGCTACACCTTC
CDR3 protein: CASSHGQGYGYTF

J gene: TRBJ1-2
clone size: -
CDR3 length: 11
V gene: TRBV19
D gene: -
CDR3 DNA: TGTGGTACGAAGGGGAAAGATGGCTACACCTTC
CDR3 protein: CGTKGKDGYTF

J gene: TRBJ2-1
clone size: few
CDR3 length: 16
V gene: TRBV29-1
D gene: -
CDR3 DNA: TGCAGCGTTGAAGGTCGAACTAGCTCTCACGGTAATGAGCAGTTCTTC
CDR3 protein: CSVEGRTSSHGNEQFF

J gene: TRBJ2-5
clone size: -
CDR3 length: 15
V gene: TRBV11-2
D gene: TRBD2
CDR3 DNA: TGTGCCAGCAGCTTGGGACTAGCGGGGGGTGAGACCCAGTACTTC
CDR3 protein: CASSLGLAGGETQYF

J gene: TRBJ2-2
clone size: -
CDR3 length: 16
V gene: TRBV5-4
D gene: -
CDR3 DNA: TGTGCCAGCAGCTTCGGAGGGCGCGCGGGCACCGGGGAGCTGTTTTTT
CDR3 protein: CASSFGGRAGTGELFF

J gene: TRBJ2-7
clone size: few
CDR3 length: 13
V gene: TRBV2
D gene: -
CDR3 DNA: TGTGCCAGCGGAGGGGGCGCTTCCTACGAGCAGTACTTC
CDR3 protein: CASGGGASYEQYF

J gene: TRBJ1-1
clone size: few
CDR3 length: 15
V gene: TRBV5-1
D gene: -
CDR3 DNA: TGCGCCAGCAGCTTGGTGAGTCGGACTTTATCTGAAGCTTTCTTT
CDR3 protein: CASSLVSRTLSEAFF

J gene: TRBJ2-5
clone size: -
CDR3 length: 13
V gene: TRBV6-5
D gene: TRBD2
CDR3 DNA: TGTGCCAGCAGGCGGGAGGTCCAAGAGACCCAGTACTTC
CDR3 protein: CASRREVQETQYF

J gene: TRBJ2-1
clone size: -
CDR3 length: 16
V gene: TRBV18
D gene: TRBD2
CDR3 DNA: TGTGCCAGCTCACCCCTAGCGGGAGTTAGTAGGGGTGAGCAGTTCTTC
CDR3 protein: CASSPLAGVSRGEQFF

J gene: TRBJ1-1
clone size: few
CDR3 length: 15
V gene: TRBV7-9
D gene: -
CDR3 DNA: TGTGCCAGCAGTTTGTCCCGGGGTTGGAACACTGAAGCTTTCTTT
CDR3 protein: CASSLSRGWNTEAFF

J gene: TRBJ2-2
clone size: -
CDR3 length: 15
V gene: TRBV7-9
D gene: TRBD1
CDR3 DNA: TGTGCCAGCAGCGCACGACAGGGCGGGACCGGGGAGCTGTTTTTT
CDR3 protein: CASSARQGGTGELFF

J gene: TRBJ2-3
clone size: few
CDR3 length: 15
V gene: TRBV7-9
D gene: TRBD2
CDR3 DNA: TGTGCCAGCAGGGCTGGGACTAGCCTCACAGATACGCAGTATTTT
CDR3 protein: CASRAGTSLTDTQYF

J gene: TRBJ2-4
clone size: few
CDR3 length: 15
V gene: TRBV6-5
D gene: TRBD2
CDR3 DNA: TGTGCCAGCAGGACTAGCGGGGGGGTCAAAAACATTCAGTACTTC
CDR3 protein: CASRTSGGVKNIQYF

J gene: TRBJ2-1
clone size: -
CDR3 length: 14
V gene: TRBV7-6
D gene: TRBD1
CDR3 DNA: TGTGCCAGCAGCTCCGGACAGGCGTACAATGAGCAGTTCTTC
CDR3 protein: CASSSGQAYNEQFF

J gene: TRBJ2-5
clone size: few
CDR3 length: 17
V gene: TRBV30
D gene: TRBD2
CDR3 DNA: TGTGCCTGGAGTGTAAATCCCCCTAGCGGGGGGCAAGAGACCCAGTACTTC
CDR3 protein: CAWSVNPPSGGQETQYF

J gene: TRBJ1-2
clone size: -
CDR3 length: 14
V gene: TRBV11-2
D gene: -
CDR3 DNA: TGTGCCAGCAGCTTTACCGGGGGGGGCTATGGCTACACCTTC
CDR3 protein: CASSFTGGGYGYTF

J gene: TRBJ2-2
clone size: few
CDR3 length: 20
V gene: TRBV5-5
D gene: -
CDR3 DNA: TGTGCCAGCAGCTTGGACCAGCGGGATACAGGGGGTGGGAACACCGGGGAGCTGTTTTTT
CDR3 protein: CASSLDQRDTGGGNTGELFF

J gene: TRBJ2-1
clone size: -
CDR3 length: 14
V gene: TRBV6-4
D gene: TRBD1
CDR3 DNA: TGTGCCAGCAGCGCAACAGGGGGCTACTATGAGCAGTTCTTC
CDR3 protein: CASSATGGYYEQFF